Included here is one T cell receptor (beta chain) sequence, with context. The target of this receptor is not known. No qualities accompany the bases; no much larger clone lies one base away. Participants in the prospective study were aged 18 to 89 years, lived in under 30 United States geographic areas, and enrolled through a virtual design. Cohort assignment in the prospective study relied on participant-reported clinical history from a screening survey and a study questionnaire. In the prospective study, whole blood, serum and a nasopharyngeal or oropharyngeal swab were collected from each participant by mobile phlebotomists. Additional blood draws and questionnaires over an approximately two-month period could optionally be provided by prospective study participants. Before DNA extraction, prospective study blood samples were shipped either frozen or at room temperature. This sample was included in a study of blood T cell repertoires in COVID-19 (dated by TCRdb to 2018 to 2020). With regard to the full study: The collaborator samples originated in the United States, Italy and Spain and spanned the acute and convalescent phases of COVID-19. The material from the prospective study consisted of cDNA or gDNA derived from T cells, B-cell-depleted T cells, or PBMCs. Subjects who had been exposed to COVID-19, were actively infected with it, or had recovered from it provided the deeply sampled blood TCRbeta repertoires that made up the dataset. A freely available public database, intended as a resource for researchers studying the immune response to SARS-CoV-2, is where the repertoires were released. The samples were drawn from the first 160 participants of the ongoing ImmuneRACE study and from 1,200 or so subjects provided by 6 global collaborators. Nearly every sample came with metadata listing a de-identified subject ID, COVID-19 status, age in years and sex. Where available, HLA class I and class II types were obtained from metadata supplied by the sample provider rather than from assay-based typing. The investigation overall reported the following: How much clinical and demographic metadata was included differed by source and by participant, and the metadata was provided uncurated.

TCRbeta CDR3 regions were amplified from genomic DNA using the immunoSEQ Assay, a bias-controlled multiplex PCR. In the paper's pipeline: Nucleated cell counts per sample were estimated from amplification of reference gene primers within the assay. Sequence reads were collapsed and filtered to measure the absolute abundance of every unique TCRbeta CDR3 rearrangement. Productive Simpson clonality was computed per sample as the square root of Simpson's diversity index over productive rearrangements. TCRdb obtained this table from immuneACCESS and retained in-frame rearrangements with V and J assigned. These tables miss some clones; where compared with another copy, unresolved V genes account for less than half of the shortfall, and the remainder is unexplained. D and trimming were read from the DNA, whereas the V and J calls and clone size are those reported in that table. Across this sample there are around 230,000 clones, with about 87% seen only once. The ten top clones hold around a tenth of the sample.

V gives up 5 bases and J gives up 7 bases, and the segment between their germline ends measures 12 bases. The germline V gene specifies SGHVS as CDR1 and FNYEAQ as CDR2. From the cysteine up to the phenylalanine, the CDR3 has a length of 13 residues. The only DNA kept is the CDR3, 39 bases in frame from the first base. The sequence derives from a man younger than 35 with acute COVID-19. Source material: PBMCs or T cells enriched from blood (not recorded which). This sequence uses TRBV7-6 and TRBJ2-1; TRBD2 could be the D gene, as 5 bases match. The CDR3 region reads CASSHAGGNEQFF. In nucleotides, the sequence is TGTGCCAGCAGCCATGCTGGAGGTAATGAGCAGTTCTTC.